This entry lists 31 T cell receptor beta chains sequenced from one sample in a study of blood T cell repertoires in COVID-19. TCRdb keeps only in-frame clones here, not all; method: immunoSEQ multiplex PCR. The sample yields roughly 26,000 clones, approximately 82% seen once. Material for sequencing was peripheral blood. The receptors were sampled from a human donor in a cohort sampled during active COVID-19.

The V gene is TRBV5-1, the J gene TRBJ2-1; 12 bases agree with TRBD2. From germline, CDR1 is SGHRS and CDR2 YFSETQ. Trimming at V came to 0 bases and at J to 7 bases, leaving 11 bases not matched to a gene. CDR3 length: 18 amino acids. This chain's CDR3 is CASSLVFSSSGRENEQFF. In DNA form, the CDR3 reads TGCGCCAGCAGCTTGGTTTTCTCCTCTAGCGGGAGGGAAAATGAGCAGTTCTTC. The complete variable domain, with remaining parts taken from reference TRBV5-1 and TRBJ2-1, reads KAGVTQTPRYLIKTRGQQVTLSCSPISGHRSVSWYQQTPGQGLQFLFEYFSETQRNKGNFPGRFSGRQFSNSRSEMNVSTLELGDSALYLCASSLVFSSSGRENEQFFGPGTRLTVL.

The chain has TRBV5-6 and TRBJ1-5; 7 nucleotides match TRBD1. The CDR3 has 16 residues. The germline V gene has CDR1 SGHDT and CDR2 YYEEEE. Trimming took 4 bases from V and 0 from J; bases not matched to a gene: 7. The CDR3 DNA reads TGTGCCAGCAGCAAAACCCAGGGGGTTAGCAATCAGCCCCAGCATTTT. This encodes CASSKTQGVSNQPQHF. Based on the CDR3 plus reference TRBV5-6 and TRBJ1-5, the full variable domain is DAGVTQSPTHLIKTRGQQVTLRCSPKSGHDTVSWYQQALGQGPQFIFQYYEEEERQRGNFPDRFSGHQFPNYSSELNVNALLLGDSALYLCASSKTQGVSNQPQHFGDGTRLSIL.

This chain joins TRBV7-6 and TRBJ2-7; TRBD1 matches 9 bases. Germline CDR1 SGHVS, CDR2 FNYEAQ. Trimming at V came to 5 bases and at J to 5 bases, leaving 10 bases not matched to a gene. This CDR3 is 15 amino acids long. CDR3 bases: TGTGCCAGCAGCCAGCGACAGGGGGGTTTGAACGAGCAGTACTTC. It specifies CASSQRQGGLNEQYF.

The genes are TRBV2 and TRBJ1-1; D is ambiguous. Trimming removed 4 bases at V and 0 bases at J, with 6 bases between. This CDR3 is 13 amino acids long. Germline V CDR1 and CDR2: SNHLY, FYNNEI. The CDR3 bases are TGTGCCAGCAGTGGGAGCATGAACACTGAAGCTTTCTTT. This codes for CASSGSMNTEAFF. Together with reference TRBV2 and TRBJ1-1, the CDR3 gives the full variable domain: EPEVTQTPSHQVTQMGQEVILRCVPISNHLYFYWYRQILGQKVEFLVSFYNNEISEKSEIFDDQFSVERPDGSNFTLKIRSTKLEDSAMYFCASSGSMNTEAFFGQGTRLTVV.

This clone appeared a single time. The chain recombines TRBV5-3 with TRBJ1-4, with 7 bases fitting TRBD1. TRBV5-3 is identified as an open reading frame with a role that is uncertain. This CDR3 comprises 16 residues. V lost 2 bases and J lost 0; bases outside the gene matches: 4. Written as DNA, the CDR3 is TGTGCCAGAAGCTTTGGGACAGTAACAACTAATGAAAAACTGTTTTTT. Translating it yields CARSFGTVTTNEKLFF.

J is TRBJ1-1 and V is TRBV6-2 or TRBV6-3; 7 bases fit TRBD1. Unmatched junction bases numbered 6, after V lost 2 bases and J lost 6 bases. This CDR3 region has 14 residues. Germline V gene data show CDR1 as MNHEY and CDR2 as SVGEGT. CDR3 sequence (DNA): TGTGCCAGCAGTTACCCAGGGCAGGGGGCTGAAGCTTTCTTT. Translated: CASSYPGQGAEAFF.

This chain connects TRBV29-1 to TRBJ2-7; TRBD2 matches 7 bases. Germline V lookup: CDR1 SQVTM, CDR2 ANQGSEA. With V trimmed by 2 bases and J by 3 bases, 4 bases remained unmatched. The CDR3 consists of 13 residues. The CDR3 is CSVELAGYYEQYF. The CDR3 DNA reads as TGCAGCGTTGAATTAGCGGGCTACTACGAGCAGTACTTC.

This clone was found once. The chain couples TRBV24-1 to TRBJ2-7, with D uncertain. This CDR3 is built from 13 residues. CDR1 is KGHDR, CDR2 SFDVKD, per germline. The V end lost 3 bases, the J end lost 5 bases, and 10 bases lay between the germline ends. This chain's CDR3 is CATSDPPPDEQYF. CDR3 nucleotide sequence: TGTGCCACCAGTGATCCTCCCCCGGACGAGCAGTACTTC.

V gene TRBV9 combines with J gene TRBJ2-1; the match to TRBD2 covers 14 bases. J lost 10 bases, V lost 2 bases, and 17 bases had no gene match. The CDR3 covers 19 residues. In germline, CDR1 is SGDLS, CDR2 YYNGEE. CDR3 protein: CASSVSTSGRGSRNDEQFF. In nucleotides, the CDR3 is TGTGCCAGCAGCGTGTCGACTAGCGGGAGGGGATCTCGTAACGACGAGCAGTTCTTC.

This chain links TRBV11-2 with TRBJ1-6; D is perhaps TRBD1 (5 bases). Germline lookup yields CDR1 SGHAT and CDR2 FQNNGV. The CDR3 has 18 residues. Trimming pared 7 bases from V and 0 bases from J, leaving 19 bases between. The CDR3 loop reads CASTPQRGVSSYNSPLHF. The CDR3 nucleotides read TGTGCCAGCACCCCGCAAAGGGGCGTGAGCTCCTATAATTCACCCCTCCACTTT. Based on the CDR3 plus reference TRBV11-2 and TRBJ1-6, the full variable domain is EAGVAQSPRYKIIEKRQSVAFWCNPISGHATLYWYQQILGQGPKLLIQFQNNGVVDDSQLPKDRFSAERLKGVDSTLKIQPAKLEDSAVYLCASTPQRGVSSYNSPLHFGNGTRLTVT.

The genes are TRBV13 and TRBJ2-7; 13 nucleotides agree with TRBD2. The V gene's germline CDR1 is PRHDT and CDR2 FYEKMQ (reference sequence). The V and J ends lost 3 bases and 0 bases, in that order; junction bases with no gene match: 11. The CDR3 consists of 19 residues. The CDR3 reads CASSFRTSGRKGSSYEQYF. The CDR3, as DNA: TGTGCCAGCAGCTTTAGGACTAGCGGGAGAAAGGGGAGCTCCTACGAGCAGTACTTC.

The CDR3 DNA reads TGTGCCAGCAGTTTTTCGCAGGGGTTGGGAAACATTCAGTACTTC. Translated: CASSFSQGLGNIQYF. V usage is TRBV6-5 and J usage is TRBJ2-4; tentative D call: TRBD1 (6 bases). The germline V gene has CDR1 MNHEY and CDR2 SVGAGI. This CDR3 has 15 residues. The germline V and J ends were trimmed by 4 bases and 6 bases, with 16 bases remaining between them.

V gene TRBV5-6 combines with J gene TRBJ2-5, with a weak D call TRBD2 (7 bases). Trimming took off 5 bases at V and 5 bases at J, with 13 bases between the two ends. Germline V gene sequence: CDR1 SGHDT, CDR2 YYEEEE. This CDR3 has 13 residues. The CDR3 DNA sequence: TGTGCCAGCAGATTGAAGGGGGGGGAGACCCAGTACTTC. As protein: CASRLKGGETQYF.

The V call is TRBV4-3, the J call TRBJ2-7; 11 nucleotides agree with TRBD2. The CDR3 consists of 15 residues. The germline gives CDR1 LGHNA, CDR2 YSLEER. The junction had 4 bases not matched to a gene; V was cut back by 3 bases and J by 3 bases. In nucleotides, the CDR3 is TGCGCCAGCAGCCAGGTAGCGGGAGGGGACTACGAGCAGTACTTC. Amino acids: CASSQVAGGDYEQYF.

CDR3 DNA: TGTGCCAGCAGCCCGACAGGTACTCTCCGGGATACGCAGTATTTT. It is translated as CASSPTGTLRDTQYF. This chain uses TRBV5-5 with TRBJ2-3; TRBD1 might be the D (6 bases). Trimming shortened V by 4 bases and J by 6 bases, and 18 bases separated the two germline ends. The CDR3 extends over 15 amino acids. CDR1 and CDR2 (germline): SGHKS, YYEKEE (reference sequence).

The J gene is TRBJ1-2, the V gene TRBV4-3; 10 positions agree with TRBD1. The CDR3 runs to 16 residues. Germline V CDR1 and CDR2: LGHNA, YSLEER. V lost 3 bases and J lost 4; bases outside the gene matches: 8. In nucleotides, the CDR3 is TGCGCCAGCAGCCATAGTGGGACAGGGGAGAGCTATGGCTACACCTTC. Translating gives CASSHSGTGESYGYTF.

The rearrangement links TRBV19 to TRBJ2-3; D gene ambiguous. This CDR3 contains 13 residues. V shed 6 bases and J shed 0 bases, with 7 bases lying between them. Looked up from germline, CDR1 is LNHDA and CDR2 is SQIVND (reference sequence). CDR3: CASSETSTDTQYF. CDR3 nucleotide sequence: TGTGCCAGTAGCGAGACAAGCACAGATACGCAGTATTTT.

In its sample, this clone was seen once. The chain has TRBV30 and TRBJ2-1, with 8 bases lining up with TRBD2. V dropped 0 bases and J dropped 6; count of bases not matched to a gene: 7. This CDR3 is built from 15 residues. Germline CDR1 is GTSNPN and CDR2 is SVGIG (reference sequence). The CDR3 sequence: CAWSVRSGGANEQFF. DNA for the CDR3: TGTGCCTGGAGTGTAAGGTCGGGAGGGGCCAATGAGCAGTTCTTC. Full variable domain (missing parts from reference TRBV30 and TRBJ2-1): SQTIHQWPATLVQPVGSPLSLECTVEGTSNPNLYWYRQAAGRGLQLLFYSVGIGQISSEVPQNLSASRPQDRQFILSSKKLLLSDSGFYLCAWSVRSGGANEQFFGPGTRLTVL.

The chain links TRBV5-1 to TRBJ1-1; D is ambiguous. CDR1 SGHRS and CDR2 YFSETQ come from the germline V gene. This CDR3 is 13 amino acids long. With 6 bases removed from V and 10 bases from J, the gap between germline ends came to 19 bases. For the CDR3, the DNA is TGCGCCAGCAATGACTTAGGAACACTGGGAGCTTTCTTT. This codes for CASNDLGTLGAFF.

V usage is TRBV25-1 and J usage is TRBJ1-1, with D possibly being TRBD1 (5 bases). V gave up 2 bases and J gave up 1 base, with 8 bases separating them. The CDR3 runs 14 residues. Per germline, CDR1 MGHDK and CDR2 SYGVNS. The CDR3 coding sequence is TGTGCCAGCAGTGAACCTGACAGGAACACTGAAGCTTTCTTT. Its translation is CASSEPDRNTEAFF. The complete variable domain, with remaining parts taken from reference TRBV25-1 and TRBJ1-1, reads EADIYQTPRYLVIGTGKKITLECSQTMGHDKMYWYQQDPGMELHLIHYSYGVNSTEKGDLSSESTVSRIRTEHFPLTLESARPSHTSQYLCASSEPDRNTEAFFGQGTRLTVV.

The chain recombines TRBV6-5 with TRBJ2-2; 9 positions match TRBD1. Germline CDR1 reads MNHEY; CDR2 reads SVGAGI. V was pared by 6 bases and J by 9 bases, with 5 bases of the junction left unmatched. This CDR3 has 13 residues. The CDR3 DNA sequence: TGTGCCAGCAGCCGGGGACAGGGAAGGGAGCTGTTTTTT. Translating gives CASSRGQGRELFF.

The chain employs TRBV3-1 (or the pseudogene TRBV3-2) and TRBJ2-1; the match to TRBD2 covers 11 bases. The V segment lost 4 bases and the J segment 7 bases; nucleotides outside the gene matches: 3. This CDR3 has 14 amino acids. Germline values: CDR1 LGHDT, CDR2 YNNKEL (reference sequence). Written as DNA, the CDR3 is TGTGCCAGCAGCCCTAGCGGGGGGATTAATGAGCAGTTCTTC. Protein: CASSPSGGINEQFF.

V usage is TRBV19 and J usage is TRBJ1-1, with 8 bases lining up with TRBD1. The V gene end was trimmed by 6 bases and the J gene end by 2 bases; junction bases not matched to a gene: 8. The CDR3 runs 15 residues. Per germline, CDR1 LNHDA and CDR2 SQIVND (reference sequence). Here the CDR3 reads CASSAAGTGNTEAFF. CDR3 sequence (DNA): TGTGCCAGTAGCGCCGCCGGGACAGGAAACACTGAAGCTTTCTTT.

The chain employs TRBV3-1 (or the pseudogene TRBV3-2) and TRBJ2-5; 8 nucleotides agree with TRBD2. Per germline, CDR1 LGHDT and CDR2 YNNKEL (reference sequence). CDR3 length: 13 residues. J was trimmed by 5 bases and V by 8 bases; bases with no gene match: 7. The CDR3 nucleotides are TGTGCCAGCCGCAGCCCGGGGGGGGAGACCCAGTACTTC. Its translation is CASRSPGGETQYF.

The rearrangement links TRBV6-5 to TRBJ2-7; TRBD2 matches 7 bases. Germline CDR1 is MNHEY and CDR2 is SVGAGI. This CDR3 region has 12 residues. J gave up 7 bases and V 6 bases, and 6 bases lay outside the gene matches. The DNA of the CDR3 is TGTGCCAGCAGGGCTAGCGGCGTTGAGCAGTACTTC. Translation gives CASRASGVEQYF.

The chain has TRBV6-5 and TRBJ2-1; TRBD1 matches 7 bases. Germline values: CDR1 MNHEY, CDR2 SVGAGI. The J segment lost 2 bases and the V segment lost 2 bases, leaving 3 bases of the junction unmatched. The CDR3 runs 15 residues. The CDR3 reads CASSYMGQTYNEQFF. CDR3 nucleotides: TGTGCCAGCAGTTACATGGGACAGACCTACAATGAGCAGTTCTTC.

V usage is TRBV27 and J usage is TRBJ2-2; 8 bases line up with TRBD1. Germline V gene data show CDR1 as MNHEY and CDR2 as SMNVEV (reference sequence). The CDR3 is made up of 14 amino acids. V shed 5 bases and J 3 bases; nucleotides not matched to a gene: 2. In DNA form, the CDR3 reads TGTGCCAGCAGTGGACAGGGCCACACCGGGGAGCTGTTTTTT. This translates into CASSGQGHTGELFF.

The chain uses TRBV5-8 and TRBJ2-5, with 11 bases fitting TRBD1. The CDR3 covers 16 residues. Germline CDR1 reads SGHTS; CDR2 reads YDEGEE. V shed 4 bases and J 1 base; nucleotides not matched to a gene: 6. CDR3 in DNA: TGTGCCAGCAGCCCCGGGACAGGGGGAATCCAAGAGACCCAGTACTTC. Its translation: CASSPGTGGIQETQYF.

The V and J genes are TRBV5-1 and TRBJ1-6; D possibly corresponds to TRBD1 (6 bases). Germline V gene sequence: CDR1 SGHRS, CDR2 YFSETQ. V lost 8 bases and J lost 8, with 14 bases in between. The CDR3 has 13 amino acids. For the CDR3, the DNA is TGCGCCAGTTCAGAGGACAGTTATTCACCCCTCCACTTT. Its protein product is CASSEDSYSPLHF.

The rearrangement links TRBV7-2 to TRBJ1-2; D uncertain. The CDR3 loop spans 13 amino acids. Per germline, CDR1 SGHTA and CDR2 FQGNSA. Deletions cut 0 bases from V and 6 bases from J, with 8 bases between. The CDR3, as DNA: TGTGCCAGCAGCTTAGCCGCCGCGGATGGCTACACCTTC. Amino acid sequence: CASSLAAADGYTF.

The V gene is TRBV3-1 (or the pseudogene TRBV3-2), the J gene TRBJ1-2; no definite D call. Deletions cut 6 bases from V and 6 bases from J, with 23 bases between. The CDR3 length is 16 residues. CDR1 and CDR2 (germline): LGHDT, YNNKEL (reference sequence). The CDR3, as DNA: TGTGCCAGCAGTGGCCCCCTGGACTTCCCCGCCCATGGCTACACCTTC. It is translated as CASSGPLDFPAHGYTF.